This paragraph covers one T cell receptor beta chain sequence. No antigen is known for it. A much larger clone differs by one base, so this may be a read error. This sample was included in a study of blood T cells in healthy people across ages. Study as a whole: Per every two T cells, about one barcoded beta molecule was captured by template switching. Overall study findings and caveats: Naive CD4+ cell counts and diversity both ran higher in long-lived than in aged donors.

It was with a sample-barcoded 5' primer and a J-beta primer mix that a second PCR of roughly 7 to 11 cycles was run. TCRdb independently ran MiXCR on the 5' RACE reads; one entry per CDR3 protein. This sample has 1.5 million to 2 million distinct CDR3 sequences, with about 30% found just once. Trimming cost V 4 bases and J 2 bases, with 13 bases left between them. In germline, CDR1 is WSHSY, CDR2 SAAADI. The CDR3 extends over 15 amino acids. The rearrangement links TRBV10-2 to TRBJ2-3; D gene ambiguous. Sequenced material: blood. The clonotype was recovered from a woman between 25 and 40 years old in good health. CDR3 bases: TGCGCCAGCAGTGCACGGCAGGTCTACACAGATACGCAGTATTTT. Its translation is CASSARQVYTDTQYF.